The clone carrying this TCR beta chain was detected a few times. Its antigen remains unidentified. Per the germline V gene, CDR1 is SGHAT and CDR2 is FQNNGV. CDR3 length equals 12 residues. V was clipped by 2 bases and J by 0 bases, with 2 bases between them. Unique molecular identifiers tagged the TCRbeta library. TCRdb ran MiXCR on the PCR reads and lists one entry per CDR3 protein. The sample has 220,000 or so distinct CDR3 sequences, roughly 8.2% seen once; the top ten hold just under 6.5%. This sample was taken from a study of T-cell reconstitution after alpha-beta-depleted transplantation in children. General study points: One year after transplant, T-cell counts and diversity came mostly from newly produced T cells.

This chain connects TRBV11-2 to TRBJ2-7; no definite D call. The TCR comes from a male patient under 18 who had a stem cell transplant for acute lymphoblastic leukemia, so the T cells may come from the graft donor. The sample here was PBMCs, mostly from graft donor cells, taken 180 days after TCRalphabeta/CD19-depleted stem cell transplant. The CDR3 DNA follows: TGTGCCAGCAGCTTACACTCCTACGAGCAGTACTTC. It encodes CASSLHSYEQYF. The complete variable domain, with remaining parts taken from reference TRBV11-2 and TRBJ2-7, reads EAGVAQSPRYKIIEKRQSVAFWCNPISGHATLYWYQQILGQGPKLLIQFQNNGVVDDSQLPKDRFSAERLKGVDSTLKIQPAKLEDSAVYLCASSLHSYEQYFGPGTRLTVT.